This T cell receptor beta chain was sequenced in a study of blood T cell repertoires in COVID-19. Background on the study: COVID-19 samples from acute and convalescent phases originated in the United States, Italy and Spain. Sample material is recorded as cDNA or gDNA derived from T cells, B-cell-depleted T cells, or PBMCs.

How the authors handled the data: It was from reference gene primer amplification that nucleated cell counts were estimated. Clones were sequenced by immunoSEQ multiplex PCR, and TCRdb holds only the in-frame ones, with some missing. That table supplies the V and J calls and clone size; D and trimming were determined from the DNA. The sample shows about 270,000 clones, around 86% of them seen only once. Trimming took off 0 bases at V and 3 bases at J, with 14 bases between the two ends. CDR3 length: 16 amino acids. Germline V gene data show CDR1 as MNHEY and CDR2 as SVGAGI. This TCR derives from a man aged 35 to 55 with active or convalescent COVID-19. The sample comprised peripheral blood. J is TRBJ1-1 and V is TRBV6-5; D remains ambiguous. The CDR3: CASSYSAVWAYTEAFF. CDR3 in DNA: TGTGCCAGCAGTTACTCGGCTGTATGGGCGTACACTGAAGCTTTCTTT.